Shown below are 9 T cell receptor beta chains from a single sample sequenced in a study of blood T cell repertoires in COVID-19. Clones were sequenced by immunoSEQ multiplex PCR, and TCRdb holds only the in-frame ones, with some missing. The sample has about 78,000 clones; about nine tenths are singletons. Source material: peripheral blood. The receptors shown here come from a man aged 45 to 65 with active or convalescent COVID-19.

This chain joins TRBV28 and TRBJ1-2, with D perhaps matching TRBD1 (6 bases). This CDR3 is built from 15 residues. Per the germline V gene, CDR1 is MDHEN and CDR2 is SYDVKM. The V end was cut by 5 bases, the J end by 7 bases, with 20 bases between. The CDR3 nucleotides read TGTGCCAGCAGTCAATATATGACAGGTAGTACTGGCTACACCTTC. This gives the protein CASSQYMTGSTGYTF.

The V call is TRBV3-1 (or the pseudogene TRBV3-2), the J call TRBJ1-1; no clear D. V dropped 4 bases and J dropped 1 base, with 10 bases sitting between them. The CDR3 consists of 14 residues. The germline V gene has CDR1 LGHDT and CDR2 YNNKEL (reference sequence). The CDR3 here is CASSPLEGNTEAFF. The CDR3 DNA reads TGTGCCAGCAGCCCATTGGAGGGGAACACTGAAGCTTTCTTT.

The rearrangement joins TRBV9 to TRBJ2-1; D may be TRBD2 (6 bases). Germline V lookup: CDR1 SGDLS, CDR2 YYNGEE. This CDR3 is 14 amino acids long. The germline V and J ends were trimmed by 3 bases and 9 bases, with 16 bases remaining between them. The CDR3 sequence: CASSARETWTEQFF. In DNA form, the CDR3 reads TGTGCCAGCAGCGCCCGGGAGACGTGGACTGAGCAGTTCTTC.

The CDR3 region has the DNA TGCGCCAGCAGCGTAGGGGGAACTTCAAGTGGAAACACCATATATTTT. Protein: CASSVGGTSSGNTIYF. The chain employs TRBV5-1 and TRBJ1-3; perhaps TRBD1 as D (6 bases). V was clipped by 4 bases and J by 3 bases, with 17 bases between them. The germline gives CDR1 SGHRS, CDR2 YFSETQ. The CDR3 is made up of 16 amino acids.

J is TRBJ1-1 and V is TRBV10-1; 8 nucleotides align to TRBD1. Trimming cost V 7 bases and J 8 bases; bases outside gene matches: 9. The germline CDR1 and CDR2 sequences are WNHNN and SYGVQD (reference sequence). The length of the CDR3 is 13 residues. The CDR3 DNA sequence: TGCGCCAGCACGCCGGACAGGGCTGGGGAAGCTTTCTTT. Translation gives CASTPDRAGEAFF.

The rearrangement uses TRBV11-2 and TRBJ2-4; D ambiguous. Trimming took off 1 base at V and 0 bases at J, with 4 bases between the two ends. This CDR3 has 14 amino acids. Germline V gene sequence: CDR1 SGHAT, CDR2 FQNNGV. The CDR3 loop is CASSLAIAKNIQYF. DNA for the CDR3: TGTGCCAGCAGCTTAGCAATAGCCAAAAACATTCAGTACTTC.

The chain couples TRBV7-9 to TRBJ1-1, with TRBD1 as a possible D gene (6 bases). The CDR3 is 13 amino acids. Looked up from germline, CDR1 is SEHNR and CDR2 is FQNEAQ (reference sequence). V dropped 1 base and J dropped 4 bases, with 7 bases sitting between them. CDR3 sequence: CASSLGGGTEAFF. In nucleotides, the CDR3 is TGTGCCAGCAGCTTAGGAGGGGGCACTGAAGCTTTCTTT.

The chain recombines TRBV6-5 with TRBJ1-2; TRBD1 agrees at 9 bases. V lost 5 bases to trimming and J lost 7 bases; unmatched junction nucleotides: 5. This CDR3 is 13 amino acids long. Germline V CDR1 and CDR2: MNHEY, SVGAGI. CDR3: CASSLDRGIGYTF. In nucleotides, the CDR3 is TGTGCCAGCAGTCTGGACAGGGGAATTGGCTACACCTTC.

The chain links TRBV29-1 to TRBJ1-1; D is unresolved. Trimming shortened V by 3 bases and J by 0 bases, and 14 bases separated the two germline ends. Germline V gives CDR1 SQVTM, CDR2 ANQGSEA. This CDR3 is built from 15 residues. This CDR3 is CSVDFQHSMNTEAFF. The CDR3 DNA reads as TGCAGCGTTGATTTTCAGCACAGCATGAACACTGAAGCTTTCTTT.